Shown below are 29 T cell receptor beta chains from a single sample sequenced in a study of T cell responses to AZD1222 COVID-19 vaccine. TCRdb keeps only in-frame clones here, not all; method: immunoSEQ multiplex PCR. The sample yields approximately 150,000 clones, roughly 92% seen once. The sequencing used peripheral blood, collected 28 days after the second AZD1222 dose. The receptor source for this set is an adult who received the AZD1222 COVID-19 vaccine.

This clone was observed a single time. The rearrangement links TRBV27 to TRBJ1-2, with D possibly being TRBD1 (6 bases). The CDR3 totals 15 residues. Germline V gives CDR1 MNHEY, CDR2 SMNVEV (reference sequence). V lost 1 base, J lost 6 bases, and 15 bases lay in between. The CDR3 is CASSLWAGVEHGYTF. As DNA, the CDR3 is TGTGCCAGCAGTTTATGGGCAGGGGTGGAGCATGGCTACACCTTC.

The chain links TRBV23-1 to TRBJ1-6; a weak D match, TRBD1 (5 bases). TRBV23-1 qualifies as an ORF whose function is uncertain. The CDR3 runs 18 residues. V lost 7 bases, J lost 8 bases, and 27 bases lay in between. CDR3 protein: CASTPPGGGSFSDSPLHF. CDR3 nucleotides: TGCGCCAGCACTCCACCCGGGGGGGGGTCGTTTAGTGATTCACCCCTCCACTTT.

The CDR3: CSVRRHSLDTEAFF. The DNA for the CDR3 is TGCAGCGTTCGGCGGCACTCTTTGGACACTGAAGCTTTCTTT. The rearrangement uses TRBV29-1 and TRBJ1-1; D gene uncertain. The CDR3 runs 14 residues. CDR1 and CDR2 (germline): SQVTM, ANQGSEA. With 5 bases removed from V and 3 bases from J, the gap between germline ends came to 16 bases. Based on the CDR3 plus reference TRBV29-1 and TRBJ1-1, the full variable domain is SAVISQKPSRDICQRGTSLTIQCQVDSQVTMMFWYRQQPGQSLTLIATANQGSEATYESGFVIDKFPISRPNLTFSTLTVSNMSPEDSSIYLCSVRRHSLDTEAFFGQGTRLTVV.

For the CDR3, the DNA is TGTGCCAGTAGCAGGACAGGGCTAAATAGGGAGCAGTACTTC. Translated, it gives CASSRTGLNREQYF. The chain links TRBV19 to TRBJ2-7; the match to TRBD1 covers 8 bases. The V gene's germline CDR1 is LNHDA and CDR2 SQIVND (reference sequence). CDR3 length equals 14 residues. V gave up 6 bases and J gave up 7 bases; unmatched junction bases: 11.

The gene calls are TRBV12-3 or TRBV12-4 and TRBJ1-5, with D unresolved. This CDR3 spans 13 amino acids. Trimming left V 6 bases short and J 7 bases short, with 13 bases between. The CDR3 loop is CASSRQMQQPQHF. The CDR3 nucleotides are TGTGCCAGCAGCCGGCAGATGCAACAGCCCCAGCATTTT.

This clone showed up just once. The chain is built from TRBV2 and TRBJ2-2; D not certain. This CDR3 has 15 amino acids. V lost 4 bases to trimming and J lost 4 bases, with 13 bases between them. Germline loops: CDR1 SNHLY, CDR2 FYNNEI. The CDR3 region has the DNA TGTGCCAGCAGTGCGGAAAGGTCGAGCACCGGGGAGCTGTTTTTT. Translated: CASSAERSSTGELFF.

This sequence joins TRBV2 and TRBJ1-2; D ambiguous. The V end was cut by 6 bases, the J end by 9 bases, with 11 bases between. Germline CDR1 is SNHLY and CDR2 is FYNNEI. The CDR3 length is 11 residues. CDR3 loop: CASSPERSYTF. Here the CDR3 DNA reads TGTGCCAGCAGCCCGGAAAGGAGCTACACCTTC.

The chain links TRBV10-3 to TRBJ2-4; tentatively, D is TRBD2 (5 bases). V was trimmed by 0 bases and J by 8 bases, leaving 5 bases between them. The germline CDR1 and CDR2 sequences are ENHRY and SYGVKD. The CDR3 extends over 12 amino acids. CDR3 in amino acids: CAISESEDIQYF. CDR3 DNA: TGTGCCATCAGTGAGTCGGAGGACATTCAGTACTTC.

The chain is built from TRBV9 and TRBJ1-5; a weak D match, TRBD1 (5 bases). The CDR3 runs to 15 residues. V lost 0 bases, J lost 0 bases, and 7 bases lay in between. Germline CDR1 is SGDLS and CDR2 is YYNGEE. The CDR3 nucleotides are TGTGCCAGCAGCGTAGGAGGGGTTAGCAATCAGCCCCAGCATTTT. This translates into CASSVGGVSNQPQHF.

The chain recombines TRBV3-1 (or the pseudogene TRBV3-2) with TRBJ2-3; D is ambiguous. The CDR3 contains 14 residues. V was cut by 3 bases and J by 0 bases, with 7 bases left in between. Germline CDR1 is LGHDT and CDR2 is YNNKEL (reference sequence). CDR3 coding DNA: TGTGCCAGCAGCCAGTACACTAGCACAGATACGCAGTATTTT. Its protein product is CASSQYTSTDTQYF.

The CDR3 loop reads CASSPPGRSLYEQYF. The CDR3 bases are TGTGCCAGCTCACCACCAGGCAGGTCCCTATACGAGCAGTACTTC. This chain uses TRBV18 with TRBJ2-7; the D is unclear. V shed 0 bases and J shed 4 bases, with 13 bases lying between them. Germline CDR1 KGHSH, CDR2 LQKENI. The CDR3 extends over 15 amino acids. Full variable domain (remainder filled in from reference TRBV18 and TRBJ2-7): NAGVMQNPRHLVRRRGQEARLRCSPMKGHSHVYWYRQLPEEGLKFMVYLQKENIIDESGMPKERFSAEFPKEGPSILRIQQVVRGDSAAYFCASSPPGRSLYEQYFGPGTRLTVT.

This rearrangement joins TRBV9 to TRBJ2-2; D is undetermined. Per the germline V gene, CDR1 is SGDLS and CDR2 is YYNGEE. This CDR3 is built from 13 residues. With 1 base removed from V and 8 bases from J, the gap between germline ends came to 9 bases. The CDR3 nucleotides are TGTGCCAGCAGCGTATCTCTAGATGGGGAGCTGTTTTTT. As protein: CASSVSLDGELFF.

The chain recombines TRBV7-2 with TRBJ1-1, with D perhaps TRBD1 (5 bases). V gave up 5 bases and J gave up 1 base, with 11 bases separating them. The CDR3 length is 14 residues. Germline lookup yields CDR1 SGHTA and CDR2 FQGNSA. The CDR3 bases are TGTGCCAGCAGCAGAGGGGCTACGAACACTGAAGCTTTCTTT. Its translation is CASSRGATNTEAFF.

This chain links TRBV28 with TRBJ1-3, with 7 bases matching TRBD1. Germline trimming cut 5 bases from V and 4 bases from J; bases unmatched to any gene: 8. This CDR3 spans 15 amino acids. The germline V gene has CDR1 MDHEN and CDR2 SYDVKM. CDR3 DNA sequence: TGTGCCAGCAGTGTCGGGACAGCTAAAGGAAACACCATATATTTT. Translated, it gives CASSVGTAKGNTIYF. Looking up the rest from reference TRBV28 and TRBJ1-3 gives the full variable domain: DVKVTQSSRYLVKRTGEKVFLECVQDMDHENMFWYRQDPGLGLRLIYFSYDVKMKEKGDIPEGYSVSREKKERFSLILESASTNQTSMYLCASSVGTAKGNTIYFGEGSWLTVV.

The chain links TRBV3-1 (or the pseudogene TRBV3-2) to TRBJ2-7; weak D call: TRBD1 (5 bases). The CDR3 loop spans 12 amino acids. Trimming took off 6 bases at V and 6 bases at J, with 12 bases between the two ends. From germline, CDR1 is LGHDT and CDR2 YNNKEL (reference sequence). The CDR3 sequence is CASSRQPFEQYF. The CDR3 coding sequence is TGTGCCAGCAGTCGACAGCCATTCGAGCAGTACTTC.

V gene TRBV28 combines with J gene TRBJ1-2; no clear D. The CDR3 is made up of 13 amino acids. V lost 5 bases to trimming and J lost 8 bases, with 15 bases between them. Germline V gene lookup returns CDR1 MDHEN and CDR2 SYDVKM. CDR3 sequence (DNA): TGTGCCAGCAGTCGCTCAGTTTTTCGGGGCTACACCTTC. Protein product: CASSRSVFRGYTF.

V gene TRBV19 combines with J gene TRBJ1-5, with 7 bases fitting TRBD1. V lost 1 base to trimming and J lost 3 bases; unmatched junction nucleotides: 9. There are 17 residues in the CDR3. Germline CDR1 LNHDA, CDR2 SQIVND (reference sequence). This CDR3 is CASSIVTGQAFNQPQHF. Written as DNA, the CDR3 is TGTGCCAGTAGTATAGTAACCGGACAGGCCTTCAATCAGCCCCAGCATTTT.

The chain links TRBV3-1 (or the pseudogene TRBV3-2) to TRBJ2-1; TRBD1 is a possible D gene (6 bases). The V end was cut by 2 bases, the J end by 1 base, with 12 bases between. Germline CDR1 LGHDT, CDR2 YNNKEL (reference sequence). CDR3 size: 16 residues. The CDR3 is CASSQKTGSSYNEQFF. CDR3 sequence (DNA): TGTGCCAGCAGCCAAAAGACAGGTTCATCCTACAATGAGCAGTTCTTC.

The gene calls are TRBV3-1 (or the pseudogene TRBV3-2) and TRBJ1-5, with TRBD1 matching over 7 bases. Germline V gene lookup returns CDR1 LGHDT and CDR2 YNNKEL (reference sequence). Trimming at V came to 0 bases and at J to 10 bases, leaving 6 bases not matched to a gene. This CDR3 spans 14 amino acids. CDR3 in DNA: TGTGCCAGCAGCCAAGAAGCCAGGGGGGTCCCCCAGCATTTT. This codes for CASSQEARGVPQHF.

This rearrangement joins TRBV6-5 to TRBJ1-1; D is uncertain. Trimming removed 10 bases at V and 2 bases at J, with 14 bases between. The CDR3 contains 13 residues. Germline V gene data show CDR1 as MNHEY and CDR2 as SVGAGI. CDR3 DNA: TGTGCCACCTGGGAGCGTCTTAACACTGAAGCTTTCTTT. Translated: CATWERLNTEAFF.

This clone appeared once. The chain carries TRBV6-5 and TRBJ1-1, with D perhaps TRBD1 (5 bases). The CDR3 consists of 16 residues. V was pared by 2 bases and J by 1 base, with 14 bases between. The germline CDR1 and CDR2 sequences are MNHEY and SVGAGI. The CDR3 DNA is TGTGCCAGCAGTTACGGGGCCGCCCCTGGGAACACTGAAGCTTTCTTT. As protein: CASSYGAAPGNTEAFF.

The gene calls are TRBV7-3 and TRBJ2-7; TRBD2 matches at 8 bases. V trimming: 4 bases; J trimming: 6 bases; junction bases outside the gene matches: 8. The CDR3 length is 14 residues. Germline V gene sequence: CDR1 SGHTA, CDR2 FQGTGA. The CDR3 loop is CASSSGLGVSEQYF. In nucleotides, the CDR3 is TGTGCCAGCAGCTCGGGACTAGGGGTCTCCGAGCAGTACTTC.

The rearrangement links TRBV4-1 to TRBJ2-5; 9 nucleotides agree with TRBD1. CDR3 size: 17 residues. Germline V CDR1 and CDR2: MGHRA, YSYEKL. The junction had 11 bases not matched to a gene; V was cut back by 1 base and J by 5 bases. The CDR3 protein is CASSQVITGGLRETQYF. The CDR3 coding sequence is TGCGCCAGCAGCCAAGTGATAACAGGGGGCCTTCGGGAGACCCAGTACTTC.

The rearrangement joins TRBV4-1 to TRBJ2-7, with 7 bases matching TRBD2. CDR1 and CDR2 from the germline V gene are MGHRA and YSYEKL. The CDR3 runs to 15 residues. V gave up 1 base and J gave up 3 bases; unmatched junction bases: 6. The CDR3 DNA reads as TGCGCCAGCAGCCAAGGAAAAACTAGCGACTACGAGCAGTACTTC. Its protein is CASSQGKTSDYEQYF.

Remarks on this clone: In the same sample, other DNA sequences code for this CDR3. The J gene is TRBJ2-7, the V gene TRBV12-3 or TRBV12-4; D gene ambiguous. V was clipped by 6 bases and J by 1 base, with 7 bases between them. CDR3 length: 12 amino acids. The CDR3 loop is CASSPSSYEQYF. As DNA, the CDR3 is TGTGCCAGCAGCCCGAGTTCCTACGAGCAGTACTTC.

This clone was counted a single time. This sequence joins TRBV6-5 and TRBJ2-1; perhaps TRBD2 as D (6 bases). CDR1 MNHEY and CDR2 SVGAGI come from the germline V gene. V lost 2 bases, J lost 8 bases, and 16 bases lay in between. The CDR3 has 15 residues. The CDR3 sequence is CASSYREQGVDEQFF. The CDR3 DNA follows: TGTGCCAGCAGTTACCGGGAGCAAGGGGTGGATGAGCAGTTCTTC.

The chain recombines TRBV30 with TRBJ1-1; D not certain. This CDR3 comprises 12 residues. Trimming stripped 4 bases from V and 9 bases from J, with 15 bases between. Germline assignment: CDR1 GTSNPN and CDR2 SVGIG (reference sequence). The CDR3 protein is CAWTQSRVQAFF. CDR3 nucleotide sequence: TGTGCCTGGACCCAGAGTAGAGTTCAAGCTTTCTTT.

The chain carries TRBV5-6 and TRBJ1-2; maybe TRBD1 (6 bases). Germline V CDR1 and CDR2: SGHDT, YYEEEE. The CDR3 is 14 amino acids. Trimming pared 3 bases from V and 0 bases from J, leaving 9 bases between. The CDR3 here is CASSSQGSNYGYTF. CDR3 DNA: TGTGCCAGCAGCTCGCAGGGGTCTAACTATGGCTACACCTTC.

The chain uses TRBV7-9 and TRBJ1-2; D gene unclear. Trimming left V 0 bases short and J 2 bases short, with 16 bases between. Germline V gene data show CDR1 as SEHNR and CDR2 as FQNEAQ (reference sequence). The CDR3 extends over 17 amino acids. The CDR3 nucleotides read TGTGCCAGCAGCTTAGCCCGAAATGGCCCTTCAAACTATGGCTACACCTTC. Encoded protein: CASSLARNGPSNYGYTF.